There are a few counts of the clone carrying this T cell receptor (beta chain). What it binds is not known. Sequencing used immunoSEQ multiplex PCR; TCRdb keeps in-frame clones, though not all of them. The sample consists of some 170,000 clones, 85% to 90% of them appearing once. This record comes from a study of cytomegalovirus exposure and HLA in healthy donors. About the study: It was reported in a later analysis that the 90 to 150 validation repertoires used the same platform as the 666 first-cohort repertoires.

With 6 bases removed from V and 8 bases from J, the gap between germline ends came to 14 bases. Germline CDR1 and CDR2: SGHNT and YYREEE (reference sequence). The CDR3 is made up of 12 amino acids. Findings and caveats of the study: It was found in a later analysis that first-cohort TCR clusters tended to co-occur in the 100 to 150 validation repertoires. Generally TCR sequences proved uncommon, though certain public TCRs appeared in numerous donors.

Sequences were obtained from PBMCs. The genes are TRBV5-4 and TRBJ1-2; no firm D call. The receptor was isolated from a woman aged 18-29 years in good health and CMV-seropositive. The CDR3 spells CASTRAGVGYTF. The CDR3 region has the DNA TGTGCCAGCACACGGGCGGGTGTCGGCTACACCTTC.